This is a list of T cell receptor beta chains from one sample in a study of blood T cell repertoires in COVID-19. The method was immunoSEQ multiplex PCR; TCRdb's version includes in-frame clones alone and lacks a portion of them. The sample has some 140,000 clones; roughly 80% are singletons. Sequenced material: PBMCs or T cells enriched from blood (not recorded which). The receptors shown here come from a man in his forties with acute COVID-19. The CDR3 runs from the conserved cysteine through the conserved F or W. D genes are given only for firm matches. Clone size appears in some rows only: once, few, many, or a class for an expanded clone.

j_gene	v_gene	d_gene	abundance	CDR3nt	CDR3aa
TRBJ1-2	TRBV2	-	-	TGTGCCAGCACGGCAGGGATCAACTATGGCTACACCTTC	CASTAGINYGYTF
TRBJ2-7	TRBV6-2/TRBV6-3	-	-	TGTGCCAGCAGTTTTTACTACGAGCAGTACTTC	CASSFYYEQYF
TRBJ1-5	TRBV30	TRBD1	few	TGTGCCTGGAGTGTACTCAGGGGGGGCAATCAGCCCCAGCATTTT	CAWSVLRGGNQPQHF
TRBJ2-5	TRBV3-1/TRBV3-2	TRBD2	-	TGTGCCAGCAGCCAAGATGCCGAGCGGGGAACGGAGACCCAGTACTTC	CASSQDAERGTETQYF
TRBJ2-5	TRBV24-1	TRBD2	-	TGTGCCACCAGTGAGGGGCTAGCGGGATTGGAGACCCAGTACTTC	CATSEGLAGLETQYF
TRBJ2-5	TRBV19	-	-	TGTGCCAGTAGTTGGGCAGGTCAAGAGACCCAGTACTTC	CASSWAGQETQYF
TRBJ2-7	TRBV19	TRBD1	-	TGTGCCAGTAGAACGCAGGGGGATGACGAGCAGTACTTC	CASRTQGDDEQYF
TRBJ2-7	TRBV19	TRBD1	few	TGTGCCAGTAGTGCACAGGGGGTAAGCGAGCAGTACTTC	CASSAQGVSEQYF
TRBJ2-1	TRBV9	TRBD2	-	TGTGCCAGCAGCGTCGAACCGTCTCTAGCGGGAGGGGACAATGAGCAGTTCTTC	CASSVEPSLAGGDNEQFF
TRBJ2-1	TRBV11-2	TRBD1	-	TGTGCCAGCGCCGGGACAGGGGGAAATGAGCAGTTCTTC	CASAGTGGNEQFF
TRBJ1-4	TRBV30	-	-	TGTGCCTGGAGTGCGGGAACGGGTAATGAAAAACTGTTTTTT	CAWSAGTGNEKLFF
TRBJ1-6	TRBV7-6	-	-	TGTGCCAGCAGCTCAGGTTCGGGGTCGAGCTCCTATAATTCACCCCTCCACTTT	CASSSGSGSSSYNSPLHF
TRBJ2-7	TRBV9	-	once	TGTGCCAGCAGCGTAGGGTCAGCTACAGACTACGAGCAGTACTTC	CASSVGSATDYEQYF
TRBJ1-1	TRBV11-2	-	-	TGTGCCAGCAGCTCACTCGGGGTCACTGAAGCTTTCTTT	CASSSLGVTEAFF
TRBJ2-7	TRBV2	-	-	TGTGCCAGCAGTGAAAGACCGGGGGAGTACGAGCAGTACTTC	CASSERPGEYEQYF
TRBJ1-2	TRBV29-1	-	-	TGCAGCTTTTCGACAGGTACTAACTATGGCTACACCTTC	CSFSTGTNYGYTF
TRBJ2-1	TRBV19	-	-	TGTGCCAGTAGTATAGTTAGTACTGGGGGCAGAGTATACAATGAGCAGTTCTTC	CASSIVSTGGRVYNEQFF
TRBJ2-1	TRBV9	-	few	TGTGCCAGCAGCGTAGAGGTTCAGGGGCGCGATGAGCAGTTCTTC	CASSVEVQGRDEQFF
TRBJ2-2	TRBV5-1	-	-	TGCGCCAGCAGCCGACCAGGGGGGCTGAACACCGGGGAGCTGTTTTTT	CASSRPGGLNTGELFF
TRBJ1-5	TRBV5-1	-	once	TGCGCCAGCAGACAGGGAAGCAATCAGCCCCAGCATTTT	CASRQGSNQPQHF
TRBJ2-1	TRBV6-2/TRBV6-3	-	-	TGTGCCAGCAGTTACGGTTGGCAGGGTAACGGCTACAATGAGCAGTTCTTC	CASSYGWQGNGYNEQFF
TRBJ2-1	TRBV5-1	TRBD2	-	TGCGCCAGCAGCTTGGCCCTTGCTAGCGGAGGAACCTACAATGAGCAGTTCTTC	CASSLALASGGTYNEQFF
TRBJ2-7	TRBV29-1	-	-	TGCAGCGTTTTTACCGGGGTTTACGAGCAGTACTTC	CSVFTGVYEQYF
TRBJ2-3	TRBV19	TRBD2	-	TGTGCCAGTAGTCTAGCGGGAGGGCCGACAGATACGCAGTATTTT	CASSLAGGPTDTQYF
TRBJ1-6	TRBV7-2	TRBD1	-	TGTGCCAGCAGCTTCACAGGGGTCTCACCCCTCCACTTT	CASSFTGVSPLHF
TRBJ2-1	TRBV4-3	TRBD2	-	TGCGCCAGCAGCCAAGCGCAACGGGAGGGCCAGGTTGAGCAGTTCTTC	CASSQAQREGQVEQFF
TRBJ2-2	TRBV7-2	TRBD1	-	TGTGCCAGCAGCGGGACAGGGAGGCACACCGGGGAGCTGTTTTTT	CASSGTGRHTGELFF
TRBJ1-5	TRBV28	-	-	TGTGCCAGCAGTCGACCCAGGGATAGGAGCAATCAGCCCCAGCATTTT	CASSRPRDRSNQPQHF
TRBJ1-5	TRBV29-1	-	once	TGCAGCGTCGTCGACAGCTACAATCAGCCCCAGCATTTT	CSVVDSYNQPQHF
TRBJ1-2	TRBV19	TRBD1	few	TGTGCCAGTAGTCAGACCAGGGGGAACTATGGCTACACCTTC	CASSQTRGNYGYTF
TRBJ1-4	TRBV14	-	-	TGTGCCAGCAGCCCTTCCGTCGAAAAACTGTTTTTT	CASSPSVEKLFF
TRBJ2-7	TRBV5-1	TRBD2	-	TGCGCCAGCAGCTTCACTAGCGGGCGAACCTACGAGCAGTACTTC	CASSFTSGRTYEQYF
TRBJ2-5	TRBV30	-	-	TGTGCCTGGAGTGTAACCAGGGAAGGAGAGACCCAGTACTTC	CAWSVTREGETQYF